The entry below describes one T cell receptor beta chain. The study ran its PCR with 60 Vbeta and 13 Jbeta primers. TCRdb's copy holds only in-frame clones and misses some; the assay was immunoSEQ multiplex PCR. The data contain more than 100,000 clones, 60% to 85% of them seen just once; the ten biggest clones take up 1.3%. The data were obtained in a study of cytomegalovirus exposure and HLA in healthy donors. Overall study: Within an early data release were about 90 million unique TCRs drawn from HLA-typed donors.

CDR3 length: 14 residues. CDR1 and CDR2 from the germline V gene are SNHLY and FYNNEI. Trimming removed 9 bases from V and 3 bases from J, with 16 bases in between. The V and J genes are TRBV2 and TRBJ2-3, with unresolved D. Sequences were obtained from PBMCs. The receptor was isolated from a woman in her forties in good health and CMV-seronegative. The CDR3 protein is CASRFSMTTDTQYF. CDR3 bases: TGTGCCAGTCGATTCTCGATGACTACAGATACGCAGTATTTT.